The source of this T cell receptor beta chain is a study of blood T cell repertoires in COVID-19. Study-wide context: Sources were T cells, B-cell-depleted T cells, or PBMCs; the material itself was cDNA or gDNA.

Trimming removed 6 bases from V and 0 bases from J; junction bases left unmatched: 8. The CDR3 contains 15 residues. In germline, CDR1 is SGHNT, CDR2 YYREEE (reference sequence). Methods used by the authors: Reference gene primer amplification gave estimated nucleated cell counts. The method was immunoSEQ multiplex PCR; TCRdb's version includes in-frame clones alone and lacks a portion of them. V and J calls plus clone size are reproduced from that table; the DNA served to infer D and trimming. This table has around 170,000 clones, about 80% appearing once. The receptor comes from a man aged 30 to 39 with active or convalescent COVID-19. This chain uses TRBV5-4 with TRBJ1-2, with 7 bases matching TRBD1. The material sequenced was peripheral blood. Here the CDR3 reads CASIFDRASNYGYTF. The CDR3, as DNA: TGTGCCAGCATTTTTGACAGGGCGTCTAACTATGGCTACACCTTC. The whole variable domain, filled in from reference TRBV5-4 and TRBJ1-2, reads ETGVTQSPTHLIKTRGQQVTLRCSSQSGHNTVSWYQQALGQGPQFIFQYYREEENGRGNFPPRFSGLQFPNYSSELNVNALELDDSALYLCASIFDRASNYGYTFGSGTRLTVV.